Detailed here is one T cell receptor (beta chain). The antigen is unknown. The source of the sample is a study of cytomegalovirus exposure and HLA in healthy donors. Overall study findings and caveats: Published work reported that the classifier diagnosed cytomegalovirus status with high specificity and sensitivity. Researchers reported from a later analysis that most CMV-associated TCR beta chains appeared HLA-restricted. Later work showed greater clonal expansion in HLA-associated TCR beta chains than in equally common others.

The germline V and J ends were trimmed by 3 bases and 7 bases, with 3 bases remaining between them. The CDR3 is 11 residues long. Germline loops: CDR1 SGHAT, CDR2 FQNNGV. The PCR contained 60 Vbeta and 13 Jbeta primers. Assay used: immunoSEQ multiplex PCR; TCRdb lists only in-frame clones, some missing. The top ten clones hold roughly 2.5% of a sample with about 130,000 clones, about 80% of them seen once. This chain uses TRBV11-2 with TRBJ2-2; D remains unclear. Specimen: PBMCs. The receptor was isolated from a boy aged 2 to 10 in good health and CMV-seronegative. CDR3 nucleotide sequence: TGTGCCAGCAGCTTCCGCGGGGAGCTGTTTTTT. As protein: CASSFRGELFF.